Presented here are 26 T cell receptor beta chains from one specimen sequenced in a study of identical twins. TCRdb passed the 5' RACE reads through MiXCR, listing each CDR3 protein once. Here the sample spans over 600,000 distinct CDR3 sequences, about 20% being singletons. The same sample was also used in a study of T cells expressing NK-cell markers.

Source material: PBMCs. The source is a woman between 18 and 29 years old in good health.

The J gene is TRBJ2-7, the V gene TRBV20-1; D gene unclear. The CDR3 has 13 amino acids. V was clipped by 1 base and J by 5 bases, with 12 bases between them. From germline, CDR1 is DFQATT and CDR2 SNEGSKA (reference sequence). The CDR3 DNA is TGCAGTGCTAGAGGGAAACGTCCAGACGAGCAGTACTTC. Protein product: CSARGKRPDEQYF.

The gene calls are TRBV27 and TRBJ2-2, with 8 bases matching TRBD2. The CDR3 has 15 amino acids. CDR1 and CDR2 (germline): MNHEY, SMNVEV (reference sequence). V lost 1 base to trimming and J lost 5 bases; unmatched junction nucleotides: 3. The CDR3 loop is CASSLLASGTGELFF. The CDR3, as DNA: TGTGCCAGCAGTTTATTGGCTAGCGGGACCGGGGAGCTGTTTTTT.

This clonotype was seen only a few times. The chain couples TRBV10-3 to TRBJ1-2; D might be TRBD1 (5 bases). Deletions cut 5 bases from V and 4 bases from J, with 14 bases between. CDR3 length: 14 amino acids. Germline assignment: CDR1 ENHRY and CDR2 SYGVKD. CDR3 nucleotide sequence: TGTGCCATCAGTCAGGGCCTGGAGCGCTATGGCTACACCTTC. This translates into CAISQGLERYGYTF.

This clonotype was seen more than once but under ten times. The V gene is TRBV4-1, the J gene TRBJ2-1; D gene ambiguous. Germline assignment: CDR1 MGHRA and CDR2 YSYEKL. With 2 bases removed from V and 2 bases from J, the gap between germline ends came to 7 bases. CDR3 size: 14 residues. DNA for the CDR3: TGCGCCAGCAGCCAACCCGGCACCTACAATGAGCAGTTCTTC. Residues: CASSQPGTYNEQFF.

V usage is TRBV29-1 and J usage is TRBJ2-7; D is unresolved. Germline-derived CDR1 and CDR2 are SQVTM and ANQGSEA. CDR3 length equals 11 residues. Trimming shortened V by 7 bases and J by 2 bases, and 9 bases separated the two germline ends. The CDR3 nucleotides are TGCAGCGGTCGGAACACCTACGAGCAGTACTTC. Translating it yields CSGRNTYEQYF.

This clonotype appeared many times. DNA for the CDR3: TGTGCCAGCAGTGAGGCAGGGACTCCTAGGTACGAGCAGTACTTC. Translating gives CASSEAGTPRYEQYF. This chain links TRBV6-1 with TRBJ2-7; a weak D match, TRBD2 (6 bases). Germline V gene data show CDR1 as MNHNS and CDR2 as SASEGT. Trimming shortened V by 3 bases and J by 4 bases, and 16 bases separated the two germline ends. This CDR3 spans 15 amino acids.

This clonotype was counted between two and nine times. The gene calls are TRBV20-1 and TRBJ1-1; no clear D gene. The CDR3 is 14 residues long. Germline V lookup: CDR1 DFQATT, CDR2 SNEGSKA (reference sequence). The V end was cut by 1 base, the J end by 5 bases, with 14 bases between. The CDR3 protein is CSARGVVGKTEAFF. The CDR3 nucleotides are TGCAGTGCTAGAGGAGTCGTCGGGAAGACTGAAGCTTTCTTT.

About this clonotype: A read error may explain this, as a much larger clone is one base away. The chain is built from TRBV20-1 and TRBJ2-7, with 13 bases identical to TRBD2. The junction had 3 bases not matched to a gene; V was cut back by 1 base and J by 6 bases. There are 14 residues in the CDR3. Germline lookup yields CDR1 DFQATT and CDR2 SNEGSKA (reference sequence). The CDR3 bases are TGCAGTGCTAGAGCCGGGACTAGCGGGACCGAGCAGTACTTC. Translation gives CSARAGTSGTEQYF.

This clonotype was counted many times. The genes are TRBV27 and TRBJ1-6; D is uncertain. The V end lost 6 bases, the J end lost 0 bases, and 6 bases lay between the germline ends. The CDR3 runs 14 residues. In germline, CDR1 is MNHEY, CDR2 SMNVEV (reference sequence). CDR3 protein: CASSESSYNSPLHF. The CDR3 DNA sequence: TGTGCCAGCAGCGAGAGCTCCTATAATTCACCCCTCCACTTT.

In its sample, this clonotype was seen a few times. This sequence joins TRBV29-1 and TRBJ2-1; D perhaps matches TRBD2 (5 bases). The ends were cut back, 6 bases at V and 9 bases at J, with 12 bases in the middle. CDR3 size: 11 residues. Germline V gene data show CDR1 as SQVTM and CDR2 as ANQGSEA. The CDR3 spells CSVGAVSEQFF. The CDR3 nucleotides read TGCAGCGTCGGAGCGGTCAGTGAGCAGTTCTTC.

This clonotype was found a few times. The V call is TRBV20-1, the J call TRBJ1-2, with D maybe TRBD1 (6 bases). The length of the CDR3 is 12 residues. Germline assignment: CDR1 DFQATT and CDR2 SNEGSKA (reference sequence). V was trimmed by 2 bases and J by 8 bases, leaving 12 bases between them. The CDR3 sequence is CSARQDREGYTF. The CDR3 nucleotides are TGCAGTGCTAGACAGGACAGAGAAGGCTACACCTTC.

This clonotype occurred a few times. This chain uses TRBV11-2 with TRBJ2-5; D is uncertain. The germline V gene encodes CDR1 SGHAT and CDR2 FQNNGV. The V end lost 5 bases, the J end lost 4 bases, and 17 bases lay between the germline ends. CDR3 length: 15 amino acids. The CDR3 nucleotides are TGTGCCAGCAGCCCCACAGAAACAGTGACAGAGACCCAGTACTTC. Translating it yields CASSPTETVTETQYF.

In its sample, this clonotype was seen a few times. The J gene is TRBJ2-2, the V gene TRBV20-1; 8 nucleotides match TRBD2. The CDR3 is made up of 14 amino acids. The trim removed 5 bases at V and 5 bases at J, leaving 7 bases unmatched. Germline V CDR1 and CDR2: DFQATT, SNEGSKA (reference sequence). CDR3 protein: CSASRASGTGELFF. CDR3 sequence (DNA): TGCAGTGCTTCTCGGGCTAGCGGGACCGGGGAGCTGTTTTTT.

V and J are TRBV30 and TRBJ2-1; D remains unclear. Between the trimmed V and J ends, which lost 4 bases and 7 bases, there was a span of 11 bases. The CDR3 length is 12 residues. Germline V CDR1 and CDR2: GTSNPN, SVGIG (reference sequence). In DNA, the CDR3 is TGTGCCTGGATCCGTGCGCGGAATGAGCAGTTCTTC. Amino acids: CAWIRARNEQFF.

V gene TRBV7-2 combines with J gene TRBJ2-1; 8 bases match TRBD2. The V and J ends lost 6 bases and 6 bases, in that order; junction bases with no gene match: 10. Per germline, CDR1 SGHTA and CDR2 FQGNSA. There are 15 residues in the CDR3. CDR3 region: CASSLWGLGVNEQFF. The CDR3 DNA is TGTGCCAGCAGTCTATGGGGACTAGGAGTCAATGAGCAGTTCTTC.

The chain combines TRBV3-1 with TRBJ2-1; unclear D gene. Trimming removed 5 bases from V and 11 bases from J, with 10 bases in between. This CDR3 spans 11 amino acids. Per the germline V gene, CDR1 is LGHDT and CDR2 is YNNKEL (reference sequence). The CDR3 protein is CASSRWRQQFF. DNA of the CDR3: TGTGCCAGCAGCAGATGGCGGCAGCAGTTCTTC.

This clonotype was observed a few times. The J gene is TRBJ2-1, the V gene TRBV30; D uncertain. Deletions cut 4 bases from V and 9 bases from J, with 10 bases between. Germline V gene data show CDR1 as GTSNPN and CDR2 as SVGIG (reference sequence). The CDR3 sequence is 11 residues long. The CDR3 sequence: CAWTGGSEQFF. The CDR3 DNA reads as TGTGCCTGGACAGGCGGCTCTGAGCAGTTCTTC.

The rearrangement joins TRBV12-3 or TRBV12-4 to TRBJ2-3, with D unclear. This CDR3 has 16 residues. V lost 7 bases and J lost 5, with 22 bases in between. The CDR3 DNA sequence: TGTGCCAGCAAATCCCTGCTAGGACGAGGTGTAGATACGCAGTATTTT. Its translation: CASKSLLGRGVDTQYF.

The CDR3 here is CASSYLGGPGEPQHF. CDR3 DNA: TGTGCCAGCAGTTATCTGGGGGGGCCCGGGGAGCCCCAGCATTTT. The chain has TRBV6-5 and TRBJ1-5; TRBD1 is a possible D gene (6 bases). Trimming pared 3 bases from V and 8 bases from J, leaving 17 bases between. This CDR3 contains 15 residues. Germline CDR1 and CDR2: MNHEY and SVGAGI.

The CDR3 DNA reads TGTGCCAGCAGTTACGGAGGGGGCGGGGAAAAACTGTTTTTT. This codes for CASSYGGGGEKLFF. The genes are TRBV6-5 and TRBJ1-4; 7 bases match TRBD1. CDR1 is MNHEY and CDR2 is SVGAGI in the germline V gene. The CDR3 spans 14 residues. The J segment lost 8 bases and the V segment lost 2 bases, leaving 5 bases of the junction unmatched.

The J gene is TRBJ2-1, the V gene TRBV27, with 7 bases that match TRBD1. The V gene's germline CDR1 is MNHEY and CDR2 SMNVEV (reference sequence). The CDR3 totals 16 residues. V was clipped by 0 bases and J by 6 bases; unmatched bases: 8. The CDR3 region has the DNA TGTGCCAGCAGTTTATCGGCGCAGGGGGTTAGCAATGAGCAGTTCTTC. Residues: CASSLSAQGVSNEQFF.

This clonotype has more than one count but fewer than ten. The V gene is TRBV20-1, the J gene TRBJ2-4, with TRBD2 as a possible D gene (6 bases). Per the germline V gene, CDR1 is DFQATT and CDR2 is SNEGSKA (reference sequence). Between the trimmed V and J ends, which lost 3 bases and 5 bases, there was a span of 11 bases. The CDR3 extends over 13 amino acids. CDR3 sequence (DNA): TGCAGTGCTAGGGAGACTAGGGAAAACATTCAGTACTTC. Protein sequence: CSARETRENIQYF.

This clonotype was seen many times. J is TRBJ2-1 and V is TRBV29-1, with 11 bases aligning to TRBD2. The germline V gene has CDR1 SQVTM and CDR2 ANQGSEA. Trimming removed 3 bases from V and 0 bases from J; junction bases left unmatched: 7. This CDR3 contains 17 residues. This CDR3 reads CSVDGTSGRSSYNEQFF. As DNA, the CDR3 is TGCAGCGTTGATGGGACTAGCGGAAGGAGCTCCTACAATGAGCAGTTCTTC.

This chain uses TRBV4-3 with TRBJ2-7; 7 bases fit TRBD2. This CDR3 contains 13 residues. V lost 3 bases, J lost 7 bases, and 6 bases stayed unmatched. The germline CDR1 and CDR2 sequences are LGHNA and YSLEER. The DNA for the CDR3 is TGCGCCAGCAGCCAGTCGGGGACTAAGGAGCAGTACTTC. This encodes CASSQSGTKEQYF.

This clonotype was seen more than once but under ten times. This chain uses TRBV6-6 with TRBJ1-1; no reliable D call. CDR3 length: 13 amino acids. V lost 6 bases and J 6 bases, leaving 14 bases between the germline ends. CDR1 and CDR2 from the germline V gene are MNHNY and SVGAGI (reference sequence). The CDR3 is CASRTQDFAEAFF. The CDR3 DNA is TGTGCCAGCAGGACCCAGGATTTCGCTGAAGCTTTCTTT.

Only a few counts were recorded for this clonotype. This CDR3 reads CSARDLDRLHEQYF. The CDR3 DNA sequence: TGCAGTGCTAGAGATCTGGACAGGTTACACGAGCAGTACTTC. V is TRBV20-1 and J is TRBJ2-7; 7 bases fit TRBD1. The V gene's germline CDR1 is DFQATT and CDR2 SNEGSKA (reference sequence). Trimming at V came to 0 bases and at J to 5 bases, leaving 7 bases not matched to a gene. The CDR3 totals 14 residues.